Following are 6 T cell receptor beta chains from one sample sequenced in a study of T-cell memory formation after mild COVID-19. TCRdb fed the 5' RACE reads into MiXCR, producing one record per CDR3 protein. The repertoire consists of 280,000 or so distinct CDR3 sequences, with around 8% occurring once and the leading ten covering roughly 23%. The sequencing sample was made of PBMCs or a T cell subset sorted from them (not recorded which). Receptors were obtained from a young man who had mild COVID-19 (a few samples of this study predate the infection). Cell type and time point are not known.

This clonotype turned up a few times. The gene calls are TRBV5-1 and TRBJ1-2; TRBD1 aligns across 7 bases. V dropped 2 bases and J dropped 8; count of bases not matched to a gene: 6. The CDR3 consists of 13 residues. Germline V gene lookup returns CDR1 SGHRS and CDR2 YFSETQ. The CDR3 DNA sequence: TGCGCCAGCAGCTTAGGACAGGACGTAGGCTACACCTTC. It translates to CASSLGQDVGYTF. Full variable domain (remainder filled in from reference TRBV5-1 and TRBJ1-2): KAGVTQTPRYLIKTRGQQVTLSCSPISGHRSVSWYQQTPGQGLQFLFEYFSETQRNKGNFPGRFSGRQFSNSRSEMNVSTLELGDSALYLCASSLGQDVGYTFGSGTRLTVV.

The chain recombines TRBV4-3 with TRBJ2-2; 7 nucleotides align to TRBD2. There are 18 residues in the CDR3. V lost 0 bases to trimming and J lost 1 base; unmatched junction nucleotides: 8. Germline-derived CDR1 and CDR2 are LGHNA and YSLEER. DNA of the CDR3: TGCGCCAGCAGCCAAGAAGCGCTAGCGGTTTTGAACACCGGGGAGCTGTTTTTT. It encodes CASSQEALAVLNTGELFF.

The genes are TRBV20-1 and TRBJ1-2; D gene ambiguous. V was clipped by 0 bases and J by 2 bases, with 10 bases between them. Germline V CDR1 and CDR2: DFQATT, SNEGSKA (reference sequence). This CDR3 comprises 14 residues. The CDR3 DNA is TGCAGTGCTAGAGATAGGTCTACAAACTATGGCTACACCTTC. Its translation is CSARDRSTNYGYTF.

The chain uses TRBV18 and TRBJ1-3; D remains ambiguous. V lost 4 bases and J 4 bases, leaving 17 bases between the germline ends. CDR3 length: 16 residues. In germline, CDR1 is KGHSH, CDR2 LQKENI. This CDR3 reads CASSQTDAPEGNTIYF. The CDR3 DNA follows: TGTGCCAGCTCACAAACGGACGCTCCGGAGGGAAACACCATATATTTT.

The chain couples TRBV3-1 to TRBJ1-1, with D uncertain. Germline values: CDR1 LGHDT, CDR2 YNNKEL (reference sequence). This CDR3 region has 13 residues. The V and J ends lost 3 bases and 4 bases respectively, with 9 bases between them. Here the CDR3 DNA reads TGTGCCAGCAGCCACCTGTCGCCCACTGAAGCTTTCTTT. This encodes CASSHLSPTEAFF.

Only a few counts were recorded for this clonotype. V usage is TRBV25-1 and J usage is TRBJ2-3; unclear D gene. Trimming pared 8 bases from V and 1 base from J, leaving 16 bases between. The CDR3 loop spans 15 amino acids. Germline-derived CDR1 and CDR2 are MGHDK and SYGVNS. This chain's CDR3 is CASGAARIGTDTQYF. As DNA, the CDR3 is TGTGCCAGCGGCGCCGCGCGGATAGGCACAGATACGCAGTATTTT.